The 16 T cell receptor beta chains below come from one sample, sequenced in a study of tumor and adjacent non-tumor tissue in lung cancer. TCRbeta libraries were built with three rounds of nested PCR, modified from ARM-PCR. Each CDR3 protein is one row after TCRdb ran MiXCR on the multiplex PCR reads. The table has 81,000 or so distinct CDR3 sequences, around 80% seen once. The template was RNA from unsorted bulk tissue. Sequencing was carried out using lung tumor tissue. The receptors were gathered from a woman between 50 and 59 years old with non-small cell lung cancer.

Comments on this clonotype: Mismatch with germline at one junction end may stem from a read error. This chain connects TRBV20-1 to TRBJ1-5, with 7 bases matching TRBD1. Per the germline V gene, CDR1 is DFQATT and CDR2 is SNEGSKA (reference sequence). The length of the CDR3 is 13 residues. The CDR3 DNA follows: TGTAGTGCTAGACGACAGGGCCCTGGGCCCCAGCATTTT. Protein sequence: CSARRQGPGPQHF.

To note about this clonotype: Since a much larger clone is just one base distant, this may be a read error. The chain employs TRBV7-9 and TRBJ2-1, with D hard to call. This CDR3 is 13 amino acids long. V was trimmed by 4 bases and J by 5 bases, leaving 9 bases between them. Germline values: CDR1 SEHNR, CDR2 FQNEAQ (reference sequence). CDR3 in DNA: TGTGCCAGCAGCTATATAACCAACAATGAGCAGTTCTTC. The encoded protein is CASSYITNNEQFF. The whole variable domain, remainder taken from reference TRBV7-9 and TRBJ2-1, is DTGVSQNPRHKITKRGQNVTFRCDPISEHNRLYWYRQTLGQGPEFLTYFQNEAQLEKSRLLSDRFSAERPKGSFSTLEIQRTEQGDSAMYLCASSYITNNEQFFGPGTRLTVL.

This clonotype was counted between two and nine times. The junction departs from germline at one end; a sequencing error may be responsible. The gene calls are TRBV12-3 or TRBV12-4 and TRBJ2-5; D unclear. The CDR3 length is 14 residues. The chain's CDR3 is CASSHSGTQEIQYF. DNA of the CDR3: TGTGCCAGCAGCCACTCCGGAACCCAAGAGATCCAGTACTTC.

On this clonotype: The conserved phenylalanine or tryptophan is not found at the CDR3 terminus, so this likely reflects a read error. The DNA is omitted, as the CDR3 cannot be located on it reliably, and the CDR3 follows TCRdb's listing. The V and J genes are TRBV29-1 and TRBJ1-2; the table's D call TRBD1 went unverified against the DNA. 12 amino acids form the CDR3, both terminal residues included. Per the germline V gene, CDR1 is SQVTM and CDR2 is ANQGSEA. The CDR3 loop reads CSALGGDYGCTL.

A remark on this clonotype: This likely comes from a read error, as the CDR3 has no conserved phenylalanine or tryptophan at its end. The DNA is left out, because the CDR3 cannot be placed on it with certainty; the CDR3 is given as TCRdb lists it. This chain joins TRBV10-3 and TRBJ1-2; TRBD1, the D gene given by the table, was not confirmed from the DNA. The CDR3 is 13 amino acids in total, end residues counted. The germline V gene has CDR1 ENHRY and CDR2 SYGVKD. The CDR3 spells CAIRDRVPYGYTL.

This clonotype is categorized as medium-sized (0.01 to 0.1%). V and J are TRBV20-1 and TRBJ2-1, with D possibly TRBD2 on 5 matching bases. The CDR3 spans 17 residues. The germline gives CDR1 DFQATT, CDR2 SNEGSKA (reference sequence). The V and J ends lost 6 bases and 0 bases respectively, with 21 bases between them. This CDR3 reads CSAQKRASLSSYNEQFF. CDR3 nucleotide sequence: TGCAGTGCCCAAAAGAGGGCCAGTTTGAGCTCCTACAATGAGCAGTTCTTC.

Of note for this clonotype: The junction departs from the called germline gene at one end, perhaps through a read error. The genes are TRBV12-3 or TRBV12-4 and TRBJ2-7; the match to TRBD2 covers 11 bases. The CDR3 extends over 14 amino acids. This CDR3 is CDSSYSSGRPEQYF. CDR3 sequence (DNA): TGTGACAGCAGCTATTCTAGCGGGAGGCCCGAGCAGTACTTC.

About this clonotype itself: An end of the junction does not agree with germline; a read error may underlie this. This rearrangement joins TRBV6-2 or TRBV6-3 to TRBJ2-1; no firm D call. Germline assignment: CDR1 MNHEY and CDR2 SVGEGT. The CDR3 is made up of 15 amino acids. CDR3 DNA sequence: TGTGCCAGCAGTCAGAGCCCCGACCCATATAATGAGCAGATCTTC. Protein sequence: CASSQSPDPYNEQIF.

This clonotype was recorded many times. This chain's CDR3 is CASSLEFQPQHF. CDR3 nucleotide sequence: TGTGCCAGCAGCTTAGAGTTTCAGCCCCAGCATTTT. The rearrangement joins TRBV7-2 to TRBJ1-5; D ambiguous. This CDR3 has 12 amino acids. With 1 base removed from V and 6 bases from J, the gap between germline ends came to 4 bases. Germline V CDR1 and CDR2: SGHTA, FQGNSA.

With regard to this clonotype: The germline gene is not matched at one end of the junction; a read error may be the cause. This chain links TRBV24-1 with TRBJ2-5; D is ambiguous. This CDR3 spans 13 amino acids. The germline gives CDR1 KGHDR, CDR2 SFDVKD. The CDR3 region is CATIFAARETQYF. DNA of the CDR3: TGTGCCACCATTTTTGCGGCGCGAGAGACTCAGTACTTC.

As regards this clonotype: At one boundary the junction diverges from the germline segment, which might be a read error. This chain connects TRBV4-3 to TRBJ2-1; D possibly corresponds to TRBD2 (5 bases). Germline CDR1 LGHNA, CDR2 YSLEER. This CDR3 contains 17 residues. CDR3 in amino acids: CASNQTSVSNSYNGQFF. The CDR3 DNA follows: TGCGCCAGCAACCAAACTAGTGTTTCGAACTCCTACAATGGGCAGTTCTTC.

This sequence joins TRBV20-1 and TRBJ2-1, with TRBD2 identical over 9 bases. Germline V lookup: CDR1 DFQATT, CDR2 SNEGSKA (reference sequence). V dropped 3 bases and J dropped 4; count of bases not matched to a gene: 4. This CDR3 contains 14 residues. CDR3 nucleotides: TGCAGTGCTAGCTCCGCGGGAGGGTACAATGAGCAGTTCTTC. Translated, it gives CSASSAGGYNEQFF.

J is TRBJ1-1 and V is TRBV4-1; D perhaps matches TRBD1 (6 bases). In germline, CDR1 is MGHRA, CDR2 YSYEKL. The CDR3 spans 16 residues. DNA for the CDR3: TGCACTAGCAGTCAAGATCGTTACAGGGCGAACACTGAAGCTTTCTTT. Its translation is CTSSQDRYRANTEAFF.

In regard to this clonotype: The germline gene is not matched at one end of the junction; a read error may be the cause. The chain carries TRBV7-9 and TRBJ2-6; TRBD1 or TRBD2 may be the D gene (6 bases each). Germline V CDR1 and CDR2: SEHNR, FQNEAQ (reference sequence). The CDR3 has 16 amino acids. The CDR3 sequence is CVSSQTQGGWANVLTF. CDR3 nucleotides: TGTGTCAGCAGCCAAACACAGGGAGGATGGGCCAACGTCCTGACTTTC.

For this clonotype: Given the absence of the conserved phenylalanine or tryptophan at the CDR3 end, a read error is likely. The J gene is TRBJ2-2, the V gene TRBV29-1; 9 nucleotides match TRBD2. The germline CDR1 and CDR2 sequences are SQVTM and ANQGSEA. The CDR3 consists of 15 residues. CDR3 protein: CSVILLAGGVGELFL. The CDR3 DNA sequence: TGCAGTGTTATTCTTCTGGCGGGAGGGGTCGGGGAGCTGTTTCTT.

A note on this clonotype: The junction departs from the called germline gene at one end, perhaps through a read error. The chain links TRBV11-2 to TRBJ2-3; D tentatively reads TRBD1 or TRBD2 (5 bases each). Germline V gene sequence: CDR1 SGHAT, CDR2 FQNNGV. The CDR3 contains 17 residues. CDR3 protein: CVSSIDKGLASTDTQYF. In DNA, the CDR3 is TGTGTCAGCAGCATAGATAAGGGGCTAGCCTCCACAGATACGCAGTACTTT.